This TCR beta chain appears in the sequencing data of a study of regulatory T cells in long-lasting Graves disease. The CDR3 is made up of 15 amino acids. Germline CDR1 SEHNR, CDR2 FQNEAQ (reference sequence). Trimming removed 5 bases from V and 1 base from J, with 11 bases in between. Time point given: persistent/refractory GD, antithyroid drugs over 5 years with positive TRAb. PBMC RNA served as the TCR library source. Patient provenance is recorded as an endocrinology department in Xi'an, China. Arm-PCR of CDR3 regions with iRepertoire HTBI primers generated TCR beta libraries. Using its own MiXCR run on the multiplex PCR reads, TCRdb lists one record per CDR3 protein. Among around 430,000 distinct CDR3 sequences listed, 22% were seen once.

The starting material was peripheral blood mononuclear cells (PBMCs), obtained when the disease was refractory, from a patient treated with antithyroid drugs. The origin of this receptor is a female donor with Graves disease. The chain links TRBV7-9 to TRBJ2-2; D is perhaps TRBD1 (5 bases). CDR3 in DNA: TGTGCCAGCAGCCCTCACAGGTTGAACACCGGGGAGCTGTTTTTT. It encodes CASSPHRLNTGELFF.